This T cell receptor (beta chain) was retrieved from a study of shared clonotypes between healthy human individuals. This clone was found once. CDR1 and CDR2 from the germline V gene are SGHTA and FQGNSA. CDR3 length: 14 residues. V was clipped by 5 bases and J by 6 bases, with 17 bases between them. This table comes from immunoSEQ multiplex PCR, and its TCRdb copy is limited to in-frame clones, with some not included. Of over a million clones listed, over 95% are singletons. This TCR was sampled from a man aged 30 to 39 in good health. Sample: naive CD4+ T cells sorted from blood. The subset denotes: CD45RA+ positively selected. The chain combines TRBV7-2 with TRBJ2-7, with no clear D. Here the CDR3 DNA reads TGTGCCAGCAGCCGATTAAACACGATTGGCGAGCAGTACTTC. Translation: CASSRLNTIGEQYF. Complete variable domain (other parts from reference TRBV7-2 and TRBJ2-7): GAGVSQSPSNKVTEKGKDVELRCDPISGHTALYWYRQSLGQGLEFLIYFQGNSAPDKSGLPSDRFSAERTGGSVSTLTIQRTQQEDSAVYLCASSRLNTIGEQYFGPGTRLTVT.